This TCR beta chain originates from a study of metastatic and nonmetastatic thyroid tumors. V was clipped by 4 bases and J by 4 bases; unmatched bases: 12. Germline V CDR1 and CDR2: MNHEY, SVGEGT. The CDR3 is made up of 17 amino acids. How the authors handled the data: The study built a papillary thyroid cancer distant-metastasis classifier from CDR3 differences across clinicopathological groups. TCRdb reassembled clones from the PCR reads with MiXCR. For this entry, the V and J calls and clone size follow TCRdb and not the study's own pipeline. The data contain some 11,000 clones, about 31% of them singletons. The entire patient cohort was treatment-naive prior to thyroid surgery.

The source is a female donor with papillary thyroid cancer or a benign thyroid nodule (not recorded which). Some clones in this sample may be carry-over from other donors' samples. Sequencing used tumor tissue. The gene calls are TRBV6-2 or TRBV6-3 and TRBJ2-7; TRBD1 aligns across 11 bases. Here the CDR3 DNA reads TGTGCCAGCAGTTCCCCGACGGACAGGGGGCATGGTTACGAGCAGTACTTC. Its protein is CASSSPTDRGHGYEQYF.